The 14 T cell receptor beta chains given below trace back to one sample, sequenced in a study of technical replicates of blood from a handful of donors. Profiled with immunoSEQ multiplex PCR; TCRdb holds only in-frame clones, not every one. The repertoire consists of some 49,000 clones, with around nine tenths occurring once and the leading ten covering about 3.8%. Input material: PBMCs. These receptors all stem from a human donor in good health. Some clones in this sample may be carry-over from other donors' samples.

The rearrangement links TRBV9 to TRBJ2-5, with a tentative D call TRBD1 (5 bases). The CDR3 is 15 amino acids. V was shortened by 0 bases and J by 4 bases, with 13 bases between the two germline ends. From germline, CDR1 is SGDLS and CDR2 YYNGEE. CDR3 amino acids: CASSVGGRSGETQYF. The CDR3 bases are TGTGCCAGCAGCGTAGGGGGCCGGTCGGGAGAGACCCAGTACTTC.

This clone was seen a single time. The CDR3 reads CASTTGGNSPLHF. CDR3 coding DNA: TGTGCCTCCACGACAGGGGGCAATTCACCCCTCCACTTT. V is TRBV10-3 and J is TRBJ1-6, with 10 bases aligning to TRBD1. V was pared by 11 bases and J by 7 bases, with 5 bases of the junction left unmatched. CDR3 length: 13 residues. Germline V gene lookup returns CDR1 ENHRY and CDR2 SYGVKD.

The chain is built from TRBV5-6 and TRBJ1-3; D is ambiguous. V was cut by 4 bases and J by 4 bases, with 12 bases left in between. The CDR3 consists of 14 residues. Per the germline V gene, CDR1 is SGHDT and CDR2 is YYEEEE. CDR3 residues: CASSPRGRGNTIYF. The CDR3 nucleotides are TGTGCCAGCAGCCCGCGAGGAAGGGGAAACACCATATATTTT. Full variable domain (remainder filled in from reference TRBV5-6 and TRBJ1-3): DAGVTQSPTHLIKTRGQQVTLRCSPKSGHDTVSWYQQALGQGPQFIFQYYEEEERQRGNFPDRFSGHQFPNYSSELNVNALLLGDSALYLCASSPRGRGNTIYFGEGSWLTVV.

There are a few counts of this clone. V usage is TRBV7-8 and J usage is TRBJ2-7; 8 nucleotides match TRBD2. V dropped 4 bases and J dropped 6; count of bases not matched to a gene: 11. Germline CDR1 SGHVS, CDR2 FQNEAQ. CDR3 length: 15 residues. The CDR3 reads CASSWSRAGAGEQYF. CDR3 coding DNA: TGTGCCAGCAGCTGGTCTAGAGCGGGAGCAGGCGAGCAGTACTTC. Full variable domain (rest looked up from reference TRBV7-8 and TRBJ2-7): GAGVSQSPRYKVAKRGQDVALRCDPISGHVSLFWYQQALGQGPEFLTYFQNEAQLDKSGLPSDRFFAERPEGSVSTLKIQRTQQEDSAVYLCASSWSRAGAGEQYFGPGTRLTVT.

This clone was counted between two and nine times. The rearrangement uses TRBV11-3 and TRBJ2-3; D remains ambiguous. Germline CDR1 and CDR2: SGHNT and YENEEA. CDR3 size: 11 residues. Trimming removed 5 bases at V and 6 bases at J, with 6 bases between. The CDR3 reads CASSPGDTQYF. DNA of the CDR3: TGTGCCAGCAGCCCCGGGGATACGCAGTATTTT.

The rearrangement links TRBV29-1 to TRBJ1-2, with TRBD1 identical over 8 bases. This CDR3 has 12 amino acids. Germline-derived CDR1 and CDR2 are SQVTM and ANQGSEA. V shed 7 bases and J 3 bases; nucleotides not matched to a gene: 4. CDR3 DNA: TGCAGCGGGACAGGGTGGGACTATGGCTACACCTTC. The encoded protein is CSGTGWDYGYTF.

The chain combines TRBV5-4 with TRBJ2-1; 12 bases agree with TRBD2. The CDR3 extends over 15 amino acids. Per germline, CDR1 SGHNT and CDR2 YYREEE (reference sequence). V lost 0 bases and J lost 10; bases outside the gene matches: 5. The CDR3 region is CASSLGLAGVAEQFF. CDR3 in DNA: TGTGCCAGCAGCTTGGGACTAGCGGGAGTTGCGGAGCAGTTCTTC.

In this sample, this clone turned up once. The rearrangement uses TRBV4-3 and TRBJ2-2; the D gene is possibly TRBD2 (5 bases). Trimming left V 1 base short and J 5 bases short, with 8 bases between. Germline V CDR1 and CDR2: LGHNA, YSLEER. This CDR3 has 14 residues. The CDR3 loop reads CASSQGRGTGELFF. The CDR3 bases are TGCGCCAGCAGCCAAGGACGGGGAACCGGGGAGCTGTTTTTT.

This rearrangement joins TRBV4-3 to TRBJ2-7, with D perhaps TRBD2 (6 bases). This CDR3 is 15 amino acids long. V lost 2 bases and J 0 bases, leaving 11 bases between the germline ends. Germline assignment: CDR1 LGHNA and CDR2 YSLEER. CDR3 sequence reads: CASSQMPGDSYEQYF. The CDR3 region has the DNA TGCGCCAGCAGCCAAATGCCGGGAGACTCCTACGAGCAGTACTTC.

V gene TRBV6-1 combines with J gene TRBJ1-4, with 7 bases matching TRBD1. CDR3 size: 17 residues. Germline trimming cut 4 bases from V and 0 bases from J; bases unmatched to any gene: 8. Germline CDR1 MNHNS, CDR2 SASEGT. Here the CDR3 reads CASSVQGRHSTNEKLFF. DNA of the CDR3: TGTGCCAGCAGTGTACAGGGGCGCCATTCAACTAATGAAAAACTGTTTTTT.

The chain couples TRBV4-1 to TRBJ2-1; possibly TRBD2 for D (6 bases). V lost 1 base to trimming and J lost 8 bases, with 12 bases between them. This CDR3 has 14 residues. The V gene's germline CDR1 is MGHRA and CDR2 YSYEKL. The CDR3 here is CASSQGLPSDEQFF. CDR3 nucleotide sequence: TGCGCCAGCAGCCAAGGCCTGCCTAGCGATGAGCAGTTCTTC.

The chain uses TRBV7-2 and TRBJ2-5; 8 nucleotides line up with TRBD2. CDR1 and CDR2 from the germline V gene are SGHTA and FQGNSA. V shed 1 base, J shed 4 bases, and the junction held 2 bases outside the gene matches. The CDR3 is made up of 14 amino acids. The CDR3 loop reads CASSLGAGVETQYF. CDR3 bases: TGTGCCAGCAGCTTAGGAGCGGGAGTAGAGACCCAGTACTTC.

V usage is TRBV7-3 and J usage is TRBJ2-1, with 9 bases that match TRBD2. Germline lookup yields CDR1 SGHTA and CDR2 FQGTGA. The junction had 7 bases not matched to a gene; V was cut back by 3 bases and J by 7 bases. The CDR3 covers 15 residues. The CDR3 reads CASSLSGTSHNEQFF. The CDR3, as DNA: TGTGCCAGCAGCTTGAGCGGGACTAGCCATAATGAGCAGTTCTTC.

For the CDR3, the DNA is TGTGCCTGGAGTGAGATACAGGGGTACGGAGAGACCCAGTACTTC. This sequence encodes CAWSEIQGYGETQYF. The rearrangement links TRBV30 to TRBJ2-5, with TRBD1 identical over 7 bases. CDR1 GTSNPN and CDR2 SVGIG come from the germline V gene (reference sequence). Losses at the gene ends were 1 base for V and 4 bases for J; bases not matched to a gene: 9. The CDR3 length is 15 residues.